These 20 T cell receptor gamma chains were sequenced from one sample in a study of gamma-delta T cells after stem cell transplantation. TCRdb fed the RT-PCR reads to CATT. This sample carries 1,200 or so gamma-chain clones, approximately 85% of them seen once, and the ten largest clones take approximately 6.7%. The sequencing sample was made of gamma-delta T cells. The receptor source for this set is a human donor. It is not recorded whose cells these are; they may come from a transplant donor.

This clone was seen a handful of times. This chain uses TRGV9 with TRGJP. The J gene, left out of TCRdb, was set here by checking the DNA against germline. Germline CDR1 GITISATS, CDR2 ISYDGTV (reference sequence). V gave up 0 bases and J gave up 9 bases; unmatched junction bases: 8. The CDR3 has 17 residues. The CDR3 protein is CALWEVRWTLGKKIKVF. As DNA, the CDR3 is TGTGCCTTGTGGGAGGTGCGATGGACGTTGGGCAAAAAAATCAAGGTATTT.

A note on this clone: Other DNA variants within this sample encode the same CDR3. The chain employs TRGV3 and TRGJ1 or TRGJ2. TCRdb records no J gene; here it was assigned by comparing the DNA to germline. CDR1 and CDR2 (germline): VTNTFY, YDVSTARD (reference sequence). CDR3 length: 14 amino acids. The V segment lost 0 bases and the J segment 1 base; nucleotides outside the gene matches: 3. The CDR3 DNA follows: TGTGCCACCTGGGACAGGCCCAATTATTATAAGAAACTCTTT. Translated, it gives CATWDRPNYYKKLF.

The V and J genes are TRGV2 and TRGJ1 or TRGJ2. TCRdb records no J gene; here it was assigned by comparing the DNA to germline. Germline V gene lookup returns CDR1 EGSNGY and CDR2 YDSYNSKV. This CDR3 contains 14 residues. The chain's CDR3 is CTRLRGNRVDKKLF. In DNA, the CDR3 is TGTACGAGACTGAGGGGGAATAGGGTGGATAAGAAACTCTTT.

The J gene is TRGJP, the V gene TRGV9. The J gene is absent in TCRdb and was assigned here via DNA matching to germline. There are 16 residues in the CDR3. V shed 0 bases, J shed 8 bases, and the junction held 4 bases outside the gene matches. CDR1 GITISATS and CDR2 ISYDGTV come from the germline V gene (reference sequence). The CDR3: CALWEVKKLGKKIKVF. The CDR3 nucleotides are TGTGCCTTGTGGGAGGTGAAAAAGTTGGGCAAAAAAATCAAGGTATTT.

CDR3 amino acids: CATWDGLSYYKKLF. CDR3 nucleotide sequence: TGTGCCACCTGGGACGGGCTTTCTTATTATAAGAAACTCTTT. The chain uses TRGV2 and TRGJ1 or TRGJ2. This CDR3 is built from 14 residues. Looked up from germline, CDR1 is EGSNGY and CDR2 is YDSYNSKV. The V gene end was trimmed by 0 bases and the J gene end by 3 bases; junction bases not matched to a gene: 5.

The J gene was not called, though the V gene is TRGV9. The germline CDR1 and CDR2 sequences are GITISATS and ISYDGTV (reference sequence). The length of the CDR3 is 11 residues. CDR3 sequence reads: CALWDRTLSLF. In nucleotides, the CDR3 is TGTGCCTTGTGGGACCGTACGTTAAGTCTCTTT.

In its sample, this clone was seen once. The sample contains more than one DNA sequence encoding this CDR3. This chain connects TRGV2 to TRGJ1 or TRGJ2. The J gene was missing in TCRdb and was found by matching the end of the DNA to germline. CDR3 length equals 14 residues. V gave up 0 bases and J gave up 4 bases; unmatched junction bases: 6. Per the germline V gene, CDR1 is EGSNGY and CDR2 is YDSYNSKV. The CDR3: CATWDGPRYYKKLF. The CDR3 DNA reads as TGTGCCACCTGGGACGGGCCAAGATATTATAAGAAACTCTTT.

This chain links TRGV2 with TRGJP2. Since TCRdb gives no J gene, matching the DNA to germline was used here to assign it. This CDR3 spans 18 amino acids. V shed 0 bases and J 0 bases; nucleotides not matched to a gene: 10. The V gene's germline CDR1 is EGSNGY and CDR2 YDSYNSKV. In DNA form, the CDR3 reads TGTGCCACCTGGGACGGGCCAGAGGTCGATAGTAGTGATTGGATCAAGACGTTT. This sequence encodes CATWDGPEVDSSDWIKTF.

The rearrangement uses TRGV4 and TRGJP1. The J gene, missing from TCRdb, was assigned here through DNA to germline matching. CDR1 is EGSTGY, CDR2 YDSYTSSV, per germline. V lost 6 bases, J lost 0 bases, and 1 base stayed unmatched. This CDR3 region has 13 residues. CDR3 in DNA: TGTGCCACCTGGTATACCACTGGTTGGTTCAAGATATTT. Translated, it gives CATWYTTGWFKIF.

This clone was picked up a small number of times. Other DNA sequences in the same sample also yield this CDR3. The rearrangement joins TRGV2 to TRGJ1 or TRGJ2. TCRdb supplies no J gene; here it was assigned by aligning the nucleotide sequence to germline. V shed 0 bases and J 3 bases; nucleotides not matched to a gene: 2. CDR3 size: 13 residues. Germline CDR1 and CDR2: EGSNGY and YDSYNSKV. Here the CDR3 reads CATWDGLYYKKLF. CDR3 coding DNA: TGTGCCACCTGGGACGGGCTTTATTATAAGAAACTCTTT.

The CDR3 here is CATWDGRGLLGWIKTF. CDR3 sequence (DNA): TGTGCCACCTGGGACGGGCGGGGATTACTGGGTTGGATCAAGACGTTT. The chain is built from TRGV2 and TRGJP2. TCRdb lists no J gene, so it was determined here by aligning the DNA to germline. Germline trimming cut 0 bases from V and 10 bases from J; bases unmatched to any gene: 14. The CDR3 sequence is 16 residues long. From germline, CDR1 is EGSNGY and CDR2 YDSYNSKV.

The gene calls are TRGV5 and TRGJ1 or TRGJ2. Here the J gene was assigned by germline matching of the DNA, as TCRdb has none. This CDR3 comprises 12 residues. Trimming cost V 0 bases and J 5 bases; bases outside gene matches: 1. CDR1 is VINAFY, CDR2 YDVSNSKD, per germline. CDR3 nucleotides: TGTGCCACCTGGGACAGGCATTATAAGAAACTCTTT. Translated, it gives CATWDRHYKKLF.

This clone was seen more than once but under ten times. At the DNA level, this CDR3 is encoded by other sequences in the same sample as well. CDR3 sequence reads: CALWEVRELGKKIKVF. The CDR3 nucleotides are TGTGCCTTGTGGGAGGTGAGAGAGTTGGGCAAAAAAATCAAGGTATTT. The chain links TRGV9 to TRGJP. The J gene comes from matching the DNA to germline here; TCRdb lacks it. Losses at the gene ends were 0 bases for V and 6 bases for J; bases not matched to a gene: 2. The CDR3 has 16 residues. Germline V gene lookup returns CDR1 GITISATS and CDR2 ISYDGTV (reference sequence).

Details on this clone: The junction and the germline gene differ at one end; a read error may be behind it. V and J are TRGV2 and TRGJ1 or TRGJ2. Germline matching of the DNA provided the J gene here, since TCRdb leaves it blank. There are 15 residues in the CDR3. Looked up from germline, CDR1 is EGSNGY and CDR2 is YDSYNSKV. The CDR3 nucleotides read TGTGCCAACTGGGACGGCCCGATGAATTATTATAAGAAACTCTTT. Protein sequence: CANWDGPMNYYKKLF.

Notes on this clone: No DNA is shown, since the ends of the CDR3 on it are uncertain; the CDR3 is the one TCRdb lists. Here the V gene is TRGV2, but the J gene went uncalled. The germline V gene encodes CDR1 EGSNGY and CDR2 YDSYNSKV. The CDR3 totals 33 residues, both ends included. The CDR3 loop is CATWDGLSVAIRNSLAVEQHLLSQVSIGRIQHF.

The gene calls are TRGV2 and TRGJ1 or TRGJ2. Here the J gene came from matching the DNA to germline, since TCRdb omits it. Germline CDR1 is EGSNGY and CDR2 is YDSYNSKV. This CDR3 has 13 amino acids. V lost 3 bases, J lost 5 bases, and 7 bases stayed unmatched. This chain's CDR3 is CATWDHRDYKKLF. The DNA for the CDR3 is TGTGCCACCTGGGACCATCGGGATTATAAGAAACTCTTT.

This clone was observed once. The V gene is TRGV8, the J gene TRGJP2. Since TCRdb gives no J gene, matching the DNA to germline was used here to assign it. Trimming at V came to 4 bases and at J to 0 bases, leaving 8 bases not matched to a gene. This CDR3 comprises 16 residues. CDR1 and CDR2 (germline): VENAVY, YDSYNSRV. CDR3 sequence (DNA): TGTGCCACCTGGGAGCCGGTGGATAGTAGTGATTGGATCAAGACGTTT. This gives the protein CATWEPVDSSDWIKTF.

The chain is built from TRGV5 and TRGJ1 or TRGJ2. TCRdb lists no J gene, so it was determined here by aligning the DNA to germline. This CDR3 is built from 11 residues. Losses at the gene ends were 0 bases for V and 11 bases for J; bases not matched to a gene: 4. Germline V gives CDR1 VINAFY, CDR2 YDVSNSKD. This CDR3 reads CATWDRFEKLF. The CDR3 DNA follows: TGTGCCACCTGGGACAGGTTTGAGAAACTCTTT.

This clone was recorded a few times. The chain joins TRGV8 to TRGJ1 or TRGJ2. Germline CDR1 and CDR2: VENAVY and YDSYNSRV. The V and J ends lost 1 base and 7 bases, in that order; junction bases with no gene match: 1. The CDR3 has 11 residues. The CDR3 here is CATWDSYKKLF. DNA for the CDR3: TGTGCCACCTGGGATAGCTATAAGAAACTCTTT.

The V call is TRGV3, the J call TRGJ1 or TRGJ2. Because TCRdb records no J gene, it was assigned here through a match of the DNA to germline. The V gene end was trimmed by 1 base and the J gene end by 7 bases; junction bases not matched to a gene: 10. The CDR3 is made up of 14 amino acids. The germline gives CDR1 VTNTFY, CDR2 YDVSTARD (reference sequence). The CDR3 loop is CATWDRLVDYKKLF. The CDR3, as DNA: TGTGCCACCTGGGACAGACTGGTAGACTATAAGAAACTCTTT.